The 7 T cell receptor beta chains below all came from one sample that was sequenced in a study of T cells after yellow fever vaccination. TCRdb analysed the 5' RACE reads with MiXCR anew, one entry per CDR3 protein. The sample has a few hundred thousand distinct CDR3 sequences; about 6.2% are singletons. The source was PBMCs, collected 5 days after the yellow fever booster vaccination. The receptors were sampled from a man younger than 45 who received the YFV17D yellow fever vaccine.

This clonotype was observed many times. The chain links TRBV5-1 to TRBJ2-5; 13 nucleotides agree with TRBD2. Germline V lookup: CDR1 SGHRS, CDR2 YFSETQ. The V and J ends lost 0 bases and 4 bases, in that order; junction bases with no gene match: 6. This CDR3 comprises 17 residues. CDR3 sequence: CASSLGGLAGEGETQYF. The CDR3 DNA sequence: TGCGCCAGCAGCTTGGGAGGACTAGCGGGGGAAGGAGAGACCCAGTACTTC. The whole variable domain, remainder taken from reference TRBV5-1 and TRBJ2-5, is KAGVTQTPRYLIKTRGQQVTLSCSPISGHRSVSWYQQTPGQGLQFLFEYFSETQRNKGNFPGRFSGRQFSNSRSEMNVSTLELGDSALYLCASSLGGLAGEGETQYFGPGTRLLVL.

This clonotype was counted many times. This chain links TRBV5-6 with TRBJ2-1; 10 bases map to TRBD2. The CDR3 has 15 amino acids. The trim removed 1 base at V and 4 bases at J, leaving 2 bases unmatched. The germline gives CDR1 SGHDT, CDR2 YYEEEE. The CDR3 sequence is CASSLPSGSYNEQFF. As DNA, the CDR3 is TGTGCCAGCAGCTTGCCTAGCGGGAGTTACAATGAGCAGTTCTTC.

The chain couples TRBV12-3 or TRBV12-4 to TRBJ2-2; TRBD1 or TRBD2 may be the D gene (5 bases each). CDR3 length: 14 residues. V was cut by 4 bases and J by 5 bases, with 11 bases left in between. The DNA for the CDR3 is TGTGCCAGCAGTTACGGGACGGGTACCGGGGAGCTGTTTTTT. Protein product: CASSYGTGTGELFF.

This clonotype was seen more than once but under ten times. The CDR3 sequence: CASGQSFGTEAFF. Here the CDR3 DNA reads TGTGCCAGCGGACAGTCCTTCGGCACTGAAGCTTTCTTT. The chain joins TRBV7-2 to TRBJ1-1, with D tentatively TRBD1 (6 bases). The CDR3 sequence is 13 residues long. Germline CDR1 SGHTA, CDR2 FQGNSA. V was clipped by 8 bases and J by 4 bases, with 14 bases between them.

In this sample, this clonotype turned up a few times. The V call is TRBV5-1, the J call TRBJ2-7, with D maybe TRBD1 (6 bases). The CDR3 spans 15 residues. Trimming took off 0 bases at V and 0 bases at J, with 10 bases between the two ends. The V gene's germline CDR1 is SGHRS and CDR2 YFSETQ. This CDR3 is CASSLGQALSYEQYF. The CDR3 DNA follows: TGCGCCAGCAGCTTGGGACAGGCACTCTCCTACGAGCAGTACTTC.

This clonotype was seen a few times. At one boundary the junction diverges from the germline segment, which might be a read error. The J gene is TRBJ2-1, the V gene TRBV5-1, with TRBD2 matching over 9 bases. The CDR3 sequence is 17 residues long. Germline CDR1 and CDR2: SGHRS and YFSETQ. DNA for the CDR3: TGCGCCAGCAGCTTGGTCTTTGCGGGAGGGTCCTCCAATGAGCAGTTCTTC. It yields the protein CASSLVFAGGSSNEQFF.

With regard to this clonotype: A much larger clone sits a single nucleotide away, making a read error possible. CDR3 coding DNA: TGTGCCAGCAGCCCCATGGCGGGACAGGGTGAAAAACTGTTTTTT. Encoded protein: CASSPMAGQGEKLFF. This chain uses TRBV7-2 with TRBJ1-4, with 9 positions matching TRBD1. The V gene end was trimmed by 5 bases and the J gene end by 7 bases; junction bases not matched to a gene: 8. Germline values: CDR1 SGHTA, CDR2 FQGNSA. The CDR3 sequence is 15 residues long.